This is a list of T cell receptor beta chains from one sample in a study of identifying expanded T cells in peripheral blood. The assay was immunoSEQ multiplex PCR, and TCRdb's table has in-frame clones only and misses some. The table shows 75,000 to 95,000 clones, with about nine tenths occurring only once. The sample taken for sequencing was blood. The source is a person aged 18 to 70 in good health. Each CDR3 is given with its conserved first and last residue. A D gene is named only where the DNA matches it firmly. Not all rows give a size; the values are once, few, many and, for expanded clones, a class.

j_call clone_size d_call v_call cdr3_nt cdr3_aa
TRBJ1-5 NA TRBD1 TRBV28 TGTGCCAGCAGACCGACGACAGGGGCTCGACAGCCCCAGCATTTT CASRPTTGARQPQHF
TRBJ1-5 NA NA TRBV6-5 TGTGCCAGCACTGAACAGGTCAATCAGCCCCAGCATTTT CASTEQVNQPQHF
TRBJ2-7 NA TRBD1 TRBV27 TGTGCCGGCGGGGGTGGGACAGGGAGGTCCTACGAGCAGTACTTC CAGGGGTGRSYEQYF
TRBJ2-3 NA TRBD2 TRBV4-1 TGCGCCAGCAGCCAGAGGGAGACTAGCGGGGGCTCTACTAGCACAGATACGCAGTATTTT CASSQRETSGGSTSTDTQYF
TRBJ2-7 NA NA TRBV27 TGTGCCAGCAGTTCGGGGGAGACTGTTTACGAGCAGTACTTC CASSSGETVYEQYF
TRBJ2-7 NA NA TRBV5-1 TGCGCCAGCAGCCCAGCCGGGACGCCCTACGAGCAGTACTTC CASSPAGTPYEQYF
TRBJ1-4 NA NA TRBV2 TGTGCCAGCAGTGAGTGGGGGGAAAAACTGTTTTTT CASSEWGEKLFF
TRBJ1-2 NA NA TRBV25-1 TGTGCCAGCAGTGAAGTACGGCATGGCTACACCTTC CASSEVRHGYTF
TRBJ2-2 NA TRBD2 TRBV7-2 TGTGCCAGCATCAGAATCCGGGGGGGCTCCTTGGGTACCGGGGAGCTGTTTTTT CASIRIRGGSLGTGELFF
TRBJ2-6 once NA TRBV19 TGTGCCAGTAGTATAAAGTCTGGGGCCAACGTCCTGACTTTC CASSIKSGANVLTF
TRBJ1-2 NA TRBD1 TRBV29-1 TGCAGCGGCGCCACCGGGACAGGGAAGGGCCACACCTTC CSGATGTGKGHTF
TRBJ2-7 NA TRBD2 TRBV11-2 TGTGCCAGCAGCTCGTTAGCGGGAGGGGTTAGCGAGCAGTACTTC CASSSLAGGVSEQYF
TRBJ1-1 few NA TRBV10-2 TGCGCCAGCAGCGAAAGTAACTACAACACTGAAGCTTTCTTT CASSESNYNTEAFF
TRBJ2-2 NA NA TRBV19 TGTGCCAGTAGAAGGTCTCCGGGCACCGGGGAGCTGTTTTTT CASRRSPGTGELFF
TRBJ1-5 few NA TRBV6-5 TGTGCCAGGGGGACACGTAGCAATCAGCCCCAGCATTTT CARGTRSNQPQHF
TRBJ2-1 NA TRBD1 TRBV5-1 TGCGCCAGCAGCACTGACAGGGTATACGATGAGCAGTTCTTC CASSTDRVYDEQFF
TRBJ1-3 NA NA TRBV30 TGTGCCTGGAGTCCCGCCCTACCCTCTGGAAACACCATATATTTT CAWSPALPSGNTIYF
TRBJ2-7 NA NA TRBV4-3 TGCGCCAGCAGCCAAGCCCTGGGGGACTACGAGCAGTACTTC CASSQALGDYEQYF
TRBJ1-2 NA TRBD1 TRBV19 TGTGCCAGTAATAGCCCGACAGGGAGGGGTGGCTACACCTTC CASNSPTGRGGYTF
TRBJ2-4 NA NA TRBV9 TGTGCCAGCAGCGTAGGGACTACCGTCCCTAAAAACATTCAGTACTTC CASSVGTTVPKNIQYF
TRBJ2-3 NA NA TRBV5-4 TGTGCCAGCAGAACGCGCCCCACAGATACGCAGTATTTT CASRTRPTDTQYF
TRBJ1-2 NA NA TRBV9 TGTGCCAGCAGCGTAGCGGTCTCAGGCGACAACTATGGCTACACCTTC CASSVAVSGDNYGYTF
TRBJ1-2 once NA TRBV7-6 TGTGCCAGCAGCTTAAGTCCCCAACATGGCTACACCTTC CASSLSPQHGYTF
TRBJ2-7 NA NA TRBV15 TGTGCCACCAGCAGAGATCAAGTCGCTAGCTACGAGCAGTACTTC CATSRDQVASYEQYF
TRBJ1-5 NA NA TRBV4-1 TGCGCCAGCAGCCAAGTATCCCCAAGCAATCAGCCCCAGCATTTT CASSQVSPSNQPQHF
TRBJ1-2 NA NA TRBV19 TGTGCCAGTAAGCGTTCGGGAGTTTATGGCTACACCTTC CASKRSGVYGYTF
TRBJ2-1 NA TRBD1 TRBV11-2 TGTGCCAGCAGCTTCAGGGGGTCCGGCTACAATGAGCAGTTCTTC CASSFRGSGYNEQFF
TRBJ2-1 NA NA TRBV27 TGTGCCAGCAGAAATCTAGGGGGGACCTACAATGAGCAGTTCTTC CASRNLGGTYNEQFF
TRBJ2-1 NA TRBD2 TRBV2 TGTGCCAGCAGTGGCGGGGGGAGCACCTACAATGAGCAGTTCTTC CASSGGGSTYNEQFF
TRBJ1-4 few NA TRBV6-1 TGTGCCAGCAACCAGGGAGGAACTAATGAAAAACTGTTTTTT CASNQGGTNEKLFF
TRBJ2-6 NA TRBD1 TRBV4-3 TGCGCCAGCAGCCGGGACAGGGGAACGGGTGGGGCCAACGTCCTGACTTTC CASSRDRGTGGANVLTF
TRBJ1-5 NA NA TRBV6-1 TGTGCCAGCAGTGTCTACCCCCGAGGGGGGAATCAGCCCCAGCATTTT CASSVYPRGGNQPQHF
TRBJ2-3 NA NA TRBV27 TGTGCCAGCAGCGGTAATCGGGGGGCAAGCACAGATACGCAGTATTTT CASSGNRGASTDTQYF
TRBJ1-5 NA NA TRBV28 TGTGCCAGCAGTGCCCGACAGGTATTTCAGCCCCAGCATTTT CASSARQVFQPQHF
TRBJ1-1 NA TRBD1 TRBV28 TGTGCCAGCAGTCTAGGGACAGGGCGGGAAGCTTTCTTT CASSLGTGREAFF
TRBJ1-5 NA NA TRBV19 TGTGCCAGTAGTACGTCCCTTTGGAGTTCAAAGGGTGAGCCCCAGCATTTT CASSTSLWSSKGEPQHF
TRBJ1-2 NA NA TRBV4-1 TGCGCCAGCAGCCAAGAGGGGGGGACACTTGGCTACACCTTC CASSQEGGTLGYTF
TRBJ2-5 NA TRBD1 TRBV5-6 TGTGCCAGCAGCTCCAACAGGGGGACCTTCGAAGAGACCCAGTACTTC CASSSNRGTFEETQYF
TRBJ2-1 once NA TRBV4-2 TGTGCCAGCAGCTTACTATCGGGTAGCCAAGGGAAGCAGTTCTTC CASSLLSGSQGKQFF
TRBJ2-7 NA NA TRBV5-4 TGTGCCAGCAGCTTACGATCTTTGGGTCCCTCCTACGAGCAGTACTTC CASSLRSLGPSYEQYF
TRBJ1-5 NA NA TRBV28 TGTGCCAGCAGACCTACAGGGCTCGGTTGGCAGCCCCAGCATTTT CASRPTGLGWQPQHF
TRBJ1-1 NA NA TRBV7-8 TGTGCCAGCAGCTTAGCCACAGGGTCGAACACTGAAGCTTTCTTT CASSLATGSNTEAFF